This T cell receptor beta chain emerged from a study of T-cell memory formation after mild COVID-19. Germline CDR1 SGHVS, CDR2 FNYEAQ. V lost 5 bases, J lost 2 bases, and 13 bases lay in between. The CDR3 is 15 amino acids. In TCRdb, the 5' RACE reads were re-called with MiXCR into one record per CDR3 protein. In the table there are 300,000 to 350,000 distinct CDR3 sequences, 10% to 15% of which are singletons. General study results and limits: Researchers report contracting CD4+ clones mostly in CM and EM, with CD8+ clones in EMRA.

This clonotype was observed many times. Antigen unknown. The material sequenced was PBMCs or a T cell subset sorted from them (not recorded which). The J gene is TRBJ1-3, the V gene TRBV7-6; maybe TRBD1 (5 bases). The clonotype comes from a man aged 18 to 30 who had mild COVID-19 (a few samples of this study predate the infection). Cell type and time point are not known. DNA for the CDR3: TGTGCCAGCAGCCCCGGGGGGGGACCTGGAAACACCATATATTTT. Protein: CASSPGGGPGNTIYF.